This TCR beta chain is drawn from a study of blood T cell repertoires in COVID-19 (dated by TCRdb to 2020 to 2021). At the level of the whole study: Samples from collaborators originated in the United States, Italy and Spain and spanned both the acute and convalescent phases of COVID-19. The material from the prospective study consisted of cDNA or gDNA derived from T cells, B-cell-depleted T cells, or PBMCs. The dataset comprised deeply sampled blood TCRbeta repertoires from subjects exposed to, actively infected with, or recovered from COVID-19. The repertoires were released in a freely available public database intended as a resource for research on the immune response to SARS-CoV-2. Samples came from the ongoing ImmuneRACE study (first 160 participants) plus 1,254 subjects from 6 global collaborators. The sample metadata nearly always contained a de-identified subject ID, COVID-19 status, age in years and sex. Where available, HLA class I and class II types were taken from metadata supplied by the sample provider and were not determined by assay-based typing.

Concerning this clone: Which antigen it targets is not known. No quality values exist for individual bases; no much larger clone is one base distant.

What the study reported, not specific to this receptor: Clinical and demographic metadata were provided uncurated, with the amount varying by source and participant.

Collaborating institutions collected whole blood in K2EDTA tubes following their own protocols. For TCRbeta analysis, collaborators shipped samples as frozen whole blood, isolated PBMCs, or DNA extracted from either of those sample types. TCRbeta CDR3 regions were amplified from genomic DNA using the immunoSEQ Assay, a bias-controlled multiplex PCR. On the study's bioinformatics: Within the assay, amplification of reference gene primers was used to estimate how many nucleated cells each sample contained. To quantify the absolute abundance of each unique TCRbeta CDR3 rearrangement, sequence reads were collapsed and filtered. For each sample, productive Simpson clonality was calculated as the square root of Simpson's diversity index over productive rearrangements. The source is immuneACCESS, and TCRdb retained only in-frame sequences with V and J called. Part of the clones is not carried over; for the studies checked, unresolved V genes explain less than half of this, and the remainder is unexplained. V, J and clone size are taken as reported in that table, and D and trimming were inferred from the DNA itself. The sample includes 150,000 to 200,000 clones, with more than 75% observed a single time. The ten most abundant clones make up approximately 4% of the sample.

The clonotype comes from a human donor in a cohort sampled during active COVID-19. The sample comprised peripheral blood.

The CDR3 reads as follows: CASRTEAGYEQYF. The DNA sequence is TGTGCCAGCAGAACGGAAGCGGGTTACGAGCAGTACTTC. Recombination connected TRBV21-1 to TRBJ2-7; TRBD2, the table's D call, was not compared with the DNA. TRBV21-1 is marked as a pseudogene. There are 13 amino acids in the CDR3, from cysteine to phenylalanine inclusive. CDR3 DNA is the only sequence kept; it has 39 bases, read in frame from the first base.